A single T cell receptor beta chain is shown here with its context. Germline V gene data show CDR1 as KGHSY and CDR2 as FQNENV. This CDR3 is built from 14 residues. V shed 3 bases and J shed 2 bases, with 10 bases lying between them. Original processing notes: Amplification of reference gene primers provided the estimated nucleated cell counts. The data were produced by immunoSEQ multiplex PCR, yet TCRdb's version contains in-frame clones alone and is incomplete. That table supplies the V and J calls and clone size; D and trimming were determined from the DNA. Of approximately 150,000 clones listed, approximately 85% are singletons. The source of the sample is a study of blood T cell repertoires in COVID-19.

The J gene is TRBJ1-1, the V gene TRBV16; tentative D call: TRBD1 (6 bases). The TCR sequence derives from a man between 65 and 85 years old with acute or convalescent COVID-19. Sequenced input: peripheral blood. The CDR3 region is CASSQIQGNTEAFF. CDR3 DNA: TGTGCCAGCAGCCAGATACAGGGAAACACTGAAGCTTTCTTT.